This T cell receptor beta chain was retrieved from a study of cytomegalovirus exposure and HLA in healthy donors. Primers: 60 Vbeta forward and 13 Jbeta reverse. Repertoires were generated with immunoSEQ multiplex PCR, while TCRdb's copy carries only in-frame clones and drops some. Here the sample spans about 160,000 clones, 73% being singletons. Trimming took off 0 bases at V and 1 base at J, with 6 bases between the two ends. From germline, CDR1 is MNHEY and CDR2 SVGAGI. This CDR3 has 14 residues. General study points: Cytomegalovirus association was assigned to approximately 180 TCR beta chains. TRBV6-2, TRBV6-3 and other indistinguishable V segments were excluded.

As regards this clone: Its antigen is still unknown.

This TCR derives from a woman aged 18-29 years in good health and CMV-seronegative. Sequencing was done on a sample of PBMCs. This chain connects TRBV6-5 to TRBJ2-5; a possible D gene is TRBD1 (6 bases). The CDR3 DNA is TGTGCCAGCAGTTACTCGGGGGCCCAAGAGACCCAGTACTTC. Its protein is CASSYSGAQETQYF.